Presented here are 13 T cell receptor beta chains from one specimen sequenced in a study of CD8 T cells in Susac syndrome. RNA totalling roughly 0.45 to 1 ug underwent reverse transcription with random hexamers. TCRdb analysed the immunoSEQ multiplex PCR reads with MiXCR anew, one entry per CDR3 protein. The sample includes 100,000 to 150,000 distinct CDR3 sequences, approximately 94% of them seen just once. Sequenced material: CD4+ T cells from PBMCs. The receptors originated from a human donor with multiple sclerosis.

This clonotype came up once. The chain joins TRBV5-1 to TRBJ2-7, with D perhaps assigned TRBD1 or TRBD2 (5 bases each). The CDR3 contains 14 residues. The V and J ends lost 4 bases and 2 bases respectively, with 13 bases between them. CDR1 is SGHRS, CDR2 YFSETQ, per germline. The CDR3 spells CASSPGTFPYEQYF. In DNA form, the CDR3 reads TGCGCCAGCAGCCCCGGGACGTTCCCCTACGAGCAGTACTTC.

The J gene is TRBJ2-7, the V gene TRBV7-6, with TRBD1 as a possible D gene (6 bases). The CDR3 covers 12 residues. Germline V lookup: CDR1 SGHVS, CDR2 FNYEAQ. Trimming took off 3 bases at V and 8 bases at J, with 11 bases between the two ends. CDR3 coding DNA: TGTGCCAGCAGCTTTGAGACAGGCAAGCAGTACTTC. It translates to CASSFETGKQYF. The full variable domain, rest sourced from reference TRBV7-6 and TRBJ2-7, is GAGVSQSPRYKVTKRGQDVALRCDPISGHVSLYWYRQALGQGPEFLTYFNYEAQQDKSGLPNDRFSAERPEGSISTLTIQRTEQRDSAMYRCASSFETGKQYFGPGTRLTVT.

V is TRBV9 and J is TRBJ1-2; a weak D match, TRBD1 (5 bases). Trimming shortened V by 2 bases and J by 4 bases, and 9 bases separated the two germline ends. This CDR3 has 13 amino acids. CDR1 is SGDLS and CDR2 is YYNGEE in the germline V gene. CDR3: CASSVGEAYGYTF. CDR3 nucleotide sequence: TGTGCCAGCAGCGTGGGGGAAGCCTATGGCTACACCTTC. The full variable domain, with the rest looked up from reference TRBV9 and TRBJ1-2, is DSGVTQTPKHLITATGQRVTLRCSPRSGDLSVYWYQQSLDQGLQFLIQYYNGEERAKGNILERFSAQQFPDLHSELNLSSLELGDSALYFCASSVGEAYGYTFGSGTRLTVV.

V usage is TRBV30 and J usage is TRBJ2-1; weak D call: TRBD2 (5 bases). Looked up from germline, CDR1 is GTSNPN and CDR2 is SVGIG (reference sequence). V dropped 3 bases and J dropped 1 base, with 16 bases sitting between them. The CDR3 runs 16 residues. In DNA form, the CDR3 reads TGTGCCTGGAGGTATAGGGCTAGCCATTCCTACAATGAGCAGTTCTTC. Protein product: CAWRYRASHSYNEQFF.

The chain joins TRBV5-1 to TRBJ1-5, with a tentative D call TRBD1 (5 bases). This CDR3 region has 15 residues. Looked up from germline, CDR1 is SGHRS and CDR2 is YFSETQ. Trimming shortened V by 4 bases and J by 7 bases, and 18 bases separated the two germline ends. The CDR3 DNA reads TGCGCCAGCAGCCCCGGGGGAATTGCATTGCAGCCCCAGCATTTT. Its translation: CASSPGGIALQPQHF.

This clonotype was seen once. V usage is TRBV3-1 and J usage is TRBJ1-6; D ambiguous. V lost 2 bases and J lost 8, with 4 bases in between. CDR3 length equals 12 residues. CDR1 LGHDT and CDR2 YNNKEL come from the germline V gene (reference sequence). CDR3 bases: TGTGCCAGCAGCCAACTTTATTCACCCCTCCACTTT. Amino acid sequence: CASSQLYSPLHF.

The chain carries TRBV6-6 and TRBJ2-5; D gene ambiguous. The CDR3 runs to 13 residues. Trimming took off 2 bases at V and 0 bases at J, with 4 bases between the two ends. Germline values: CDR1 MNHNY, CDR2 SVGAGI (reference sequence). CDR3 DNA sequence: TGTGCCAGCAGTTACAGAGACCAAGAGACCCAGTACTTC. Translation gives CASSYRDQETQYF.

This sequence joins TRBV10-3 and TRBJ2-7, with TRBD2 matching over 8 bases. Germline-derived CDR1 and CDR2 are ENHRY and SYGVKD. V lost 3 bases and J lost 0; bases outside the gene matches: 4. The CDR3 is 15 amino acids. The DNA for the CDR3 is TGTGCCATCAGTGATACTAGCGGACCCTCCTACGAGCAGTACTTC. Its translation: CAISDTSGPSYEQYF.

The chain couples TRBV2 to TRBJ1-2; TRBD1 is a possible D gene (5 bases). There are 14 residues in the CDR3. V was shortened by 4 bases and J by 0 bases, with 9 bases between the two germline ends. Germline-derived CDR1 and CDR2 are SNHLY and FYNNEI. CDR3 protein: CASSARDSNYGYTF. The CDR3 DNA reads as TGTGCCAGCAGTGCCAGGGACTCTAACTATGGCTACACCTTC. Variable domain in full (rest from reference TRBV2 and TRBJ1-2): EPEVTQTPSHQVTQMGQEVILRCVPISNHLYFYWYRQILGQKVEFLVSFYNNEISEKSEIFDDQFSVERPDGSNFTLKIRSTKLEDSAMYFCASSARDSNYGYTFGSGTRLTVV.

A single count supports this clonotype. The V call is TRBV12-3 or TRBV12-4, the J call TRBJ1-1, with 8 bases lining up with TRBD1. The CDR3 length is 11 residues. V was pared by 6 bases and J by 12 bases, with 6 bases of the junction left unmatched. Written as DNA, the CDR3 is TGTGCCAGCAGAGGACAGGGTTCCCCTTTCTTT. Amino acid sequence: CASRGQGSPFF.

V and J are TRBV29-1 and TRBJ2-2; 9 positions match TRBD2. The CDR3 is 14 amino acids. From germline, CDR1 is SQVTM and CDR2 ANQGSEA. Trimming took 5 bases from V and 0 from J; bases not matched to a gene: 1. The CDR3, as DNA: TGCAGCGTTCTAGCGGGGACGAACACCGGGGAGCTGTTTTTT. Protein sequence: CSVLAGTNTGELFF.

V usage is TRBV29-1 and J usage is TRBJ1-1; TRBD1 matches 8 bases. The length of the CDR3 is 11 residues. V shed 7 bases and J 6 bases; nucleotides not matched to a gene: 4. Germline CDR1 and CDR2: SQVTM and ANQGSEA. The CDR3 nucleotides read TGCAGCGGTGGACAGGGTCCTGAAGCTTTCTTT. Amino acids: CSGGQGPEAFF.

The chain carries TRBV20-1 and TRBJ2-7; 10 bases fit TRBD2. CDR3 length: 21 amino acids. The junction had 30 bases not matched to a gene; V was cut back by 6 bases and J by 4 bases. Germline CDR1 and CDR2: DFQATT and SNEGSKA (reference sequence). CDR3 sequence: CSAQHGLPRRSGLAHNYEQYF. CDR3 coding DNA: TGCAGTGCCCAGCACGGGTTGCCGCGTAGGTCGGGACTAGCGCACAATTACGAGCAGTACTTC.